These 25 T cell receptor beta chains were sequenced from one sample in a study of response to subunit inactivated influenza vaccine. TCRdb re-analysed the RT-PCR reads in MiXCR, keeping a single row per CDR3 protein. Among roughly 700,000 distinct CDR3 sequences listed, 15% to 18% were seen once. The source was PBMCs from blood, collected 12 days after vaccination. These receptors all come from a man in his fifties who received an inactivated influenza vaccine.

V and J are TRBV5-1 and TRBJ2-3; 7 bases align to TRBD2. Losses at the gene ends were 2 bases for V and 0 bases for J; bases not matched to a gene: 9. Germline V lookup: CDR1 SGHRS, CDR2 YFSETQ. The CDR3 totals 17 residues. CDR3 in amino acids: CASSFLVLRESTDTQYF. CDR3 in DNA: TGCGCCAGCAGCTTCCTTGTTTTGCGGGAGAGCACAGATACGCAGTATTTT.

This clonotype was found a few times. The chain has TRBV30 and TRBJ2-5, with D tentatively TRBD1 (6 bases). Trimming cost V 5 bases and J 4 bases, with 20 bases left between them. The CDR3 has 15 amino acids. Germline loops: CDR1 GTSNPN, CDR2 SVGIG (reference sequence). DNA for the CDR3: TGTGCCTGGGGGGAACCGGGACAACGACGAGAGACCCAGTACTTC. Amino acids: CAWGEPGQRRETQYF.

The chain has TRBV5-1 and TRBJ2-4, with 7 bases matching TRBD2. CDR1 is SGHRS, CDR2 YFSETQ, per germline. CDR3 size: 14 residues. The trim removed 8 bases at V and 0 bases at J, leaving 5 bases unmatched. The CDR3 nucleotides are TGCGCCAGACTAGCTAGCGGAGCCAAAAACATTCAGTACTTC. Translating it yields CARLASGAKNIQYF.

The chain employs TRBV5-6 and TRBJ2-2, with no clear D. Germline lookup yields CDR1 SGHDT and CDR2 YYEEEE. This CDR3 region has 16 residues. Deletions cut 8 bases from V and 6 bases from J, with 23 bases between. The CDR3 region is CASRPPLGTRPGELFF. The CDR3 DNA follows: TGTGCCAGTAGGCCCCCCCTGGGCACCCGCCCCGGGGAGCTGTTTTTT. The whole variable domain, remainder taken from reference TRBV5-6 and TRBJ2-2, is DAGVTQSPTHLIKTRGQQVTLRCSPKSGHDTVSWYQQALGQGPQFIFQYYEEEERQRGNFPDRFSGHQFPNYSSELNVNALLLGDSALYLCASRPPLGTRPGELFFGEGSRLTVL.

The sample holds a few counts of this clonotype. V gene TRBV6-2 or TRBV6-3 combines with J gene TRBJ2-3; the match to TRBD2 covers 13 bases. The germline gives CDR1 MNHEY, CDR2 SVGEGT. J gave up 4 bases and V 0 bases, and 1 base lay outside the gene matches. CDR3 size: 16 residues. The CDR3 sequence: CASSYSLAGGADTQYF. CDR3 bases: TGTGCCAGCAGTTACTCACTAGCGGGGGGGGCAGATACGCAGTATTTT.

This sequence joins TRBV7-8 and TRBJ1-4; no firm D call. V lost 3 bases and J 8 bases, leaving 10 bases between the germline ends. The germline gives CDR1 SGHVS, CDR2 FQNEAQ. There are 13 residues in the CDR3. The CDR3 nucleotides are TGTGCCAGCAGCTTTCGGTGGAGCGAAAAACTGTTTTTT. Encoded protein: CASSFRWSEKLFF. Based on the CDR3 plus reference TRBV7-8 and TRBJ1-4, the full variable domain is GAGVSQSPRYKVAKRGQDVALRCDPISGHVSLFWYQQALGQGPEFLTYFQNEAQLDKSGLPSDRFFAERPEGSVSTLKIQRTQQEDSAVYLCASSFRWSEKLFFGSGTQLSVL.

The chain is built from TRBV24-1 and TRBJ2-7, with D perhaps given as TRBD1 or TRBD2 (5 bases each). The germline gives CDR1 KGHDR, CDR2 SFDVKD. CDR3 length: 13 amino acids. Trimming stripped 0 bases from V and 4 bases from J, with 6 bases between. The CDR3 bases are TGTGCCACCAGTGATTTGGGGGGATACGAGCAGTACTTC. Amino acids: CATSDLGGYEQYF.

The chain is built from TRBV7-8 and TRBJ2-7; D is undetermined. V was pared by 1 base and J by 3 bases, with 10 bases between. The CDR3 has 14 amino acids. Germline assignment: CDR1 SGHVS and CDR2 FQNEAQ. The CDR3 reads CASSLGFPSYEQYF. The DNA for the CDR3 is TGTGCCAGCAGCTTAGGGTTCCCAAGCTACGAGCAGTACTTC.

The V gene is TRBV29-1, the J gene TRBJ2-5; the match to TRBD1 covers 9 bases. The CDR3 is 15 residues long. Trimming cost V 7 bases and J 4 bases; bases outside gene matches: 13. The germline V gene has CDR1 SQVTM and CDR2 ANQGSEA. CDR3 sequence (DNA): TGCAGCGCTGATGTAGGGACAGGGTGCTCAGAGACCCAGTACTTC. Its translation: CSADVGTGCSETQYF. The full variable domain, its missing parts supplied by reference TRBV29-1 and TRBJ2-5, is SAVISQKPSRDICQRGTSLTIQCQVDSQVTMMFWYRQQPGQSLTLIATANQGSEATYESGFVIDKFPISRPNLTFSTLTVSNMSPEDSSIYLCSADVGTGCSETQYFGPGTRLLVL.

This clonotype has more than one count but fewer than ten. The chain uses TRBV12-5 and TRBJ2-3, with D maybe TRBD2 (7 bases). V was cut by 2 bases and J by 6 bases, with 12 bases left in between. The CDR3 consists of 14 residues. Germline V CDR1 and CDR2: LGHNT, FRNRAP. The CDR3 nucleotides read TGTGCTAGTGGTTTGTCTCGGGGGGCTGATACGCAGTATTTT. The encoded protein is CASGLSRGADTQYF. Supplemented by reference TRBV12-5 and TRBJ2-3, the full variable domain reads DARVTQTPRHKVTEMGQEVTMRCQPILGHNTVFWYRQTMMQGLELLAYFRNRAPLDDSGMPKDRFSAEMPDATLATLKIQPSEPRDSAVYFCASGLSRGADTQYFGPGTRLTVL.

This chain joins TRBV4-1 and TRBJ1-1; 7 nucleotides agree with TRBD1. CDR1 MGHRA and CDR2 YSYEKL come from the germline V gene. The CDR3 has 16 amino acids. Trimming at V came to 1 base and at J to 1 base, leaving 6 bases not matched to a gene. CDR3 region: CASSQGQGGPNTEAFF. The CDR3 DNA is TGCGCCAGCAGCCAAGGACAGGGAGGGCCGAACACTGAAGCTTTCTTT.

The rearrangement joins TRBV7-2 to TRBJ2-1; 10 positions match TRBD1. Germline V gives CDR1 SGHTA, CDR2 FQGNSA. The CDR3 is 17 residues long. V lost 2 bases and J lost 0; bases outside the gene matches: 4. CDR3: CASSLRQGASSYNEQFF. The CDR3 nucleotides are TGTGCCAGCAGCTTACGACAGGGGGCCAGCTCCTACAATGAGCAGTTCTTC.

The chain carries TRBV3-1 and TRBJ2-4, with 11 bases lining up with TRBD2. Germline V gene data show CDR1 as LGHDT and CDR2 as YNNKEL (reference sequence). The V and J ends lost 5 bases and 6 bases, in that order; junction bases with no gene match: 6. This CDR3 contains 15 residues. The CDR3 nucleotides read TGTGCCAGCAGCTATAGCGGGGGGGCCCCAAACATTCAGTACTTC. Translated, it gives CASSYSGGAPNIQYF.

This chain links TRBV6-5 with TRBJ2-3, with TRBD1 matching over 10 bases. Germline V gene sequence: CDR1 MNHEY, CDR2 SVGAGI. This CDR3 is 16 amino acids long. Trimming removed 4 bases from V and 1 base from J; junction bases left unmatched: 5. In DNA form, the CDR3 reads TGTGCCAGCAGTTCCCGACAGGGGGCCCGCACAGATACGCAGTATTTT. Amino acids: CASSSRQGARTDTQYF.

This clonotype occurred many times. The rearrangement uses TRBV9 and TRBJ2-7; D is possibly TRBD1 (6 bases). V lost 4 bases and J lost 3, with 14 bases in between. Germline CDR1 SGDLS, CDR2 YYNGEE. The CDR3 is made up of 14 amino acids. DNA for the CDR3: TGTGCCAGCAGCCCAGGGGCCGTCCACTACGAGCAGTACTTC. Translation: CASSPGAVHYEQYF. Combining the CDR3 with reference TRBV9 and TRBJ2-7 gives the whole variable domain DSGVTQTPKHLITATGQRVTLRCSPRSGDLSVYWYQQSLDQGLQFLIQYYNGEERAKGNILERFSAQQFPDLHSELNLSSLELGDSALYFCASSPGAVHYEQYFGPGTRLTVT.

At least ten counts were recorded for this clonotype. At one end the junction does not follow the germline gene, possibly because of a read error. DNA for the CDR3: TGTGCCAGCAGCTCCGTTGGGGGTAAGATCTTT. Translation gives CASSSVGGKIF. The V gene is TRBV12-3 or TRBV12-4, the J gene TRBJ1-1; D might be TRBD1 (5 bases). This CDR3 comprises 11 residues.

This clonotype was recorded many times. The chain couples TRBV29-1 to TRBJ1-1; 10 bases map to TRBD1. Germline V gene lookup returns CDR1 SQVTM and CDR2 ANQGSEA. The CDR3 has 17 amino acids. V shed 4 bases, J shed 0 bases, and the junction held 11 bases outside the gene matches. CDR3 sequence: CSVARQGASYLNTEAFF. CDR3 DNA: TGCAGCGTTGCTCGACAGGGGGCCTCTTACTTGAACACTGAAGCTTTCTTT.

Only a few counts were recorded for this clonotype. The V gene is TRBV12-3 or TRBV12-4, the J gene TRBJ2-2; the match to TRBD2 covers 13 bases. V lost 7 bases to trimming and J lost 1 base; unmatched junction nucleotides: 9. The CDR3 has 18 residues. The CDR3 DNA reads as TGTGCCAGCATCCCTGGACTAGCGGGAGAGGTGAACACCGGGGAGCTGTTTTTT. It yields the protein CASIPGLAGEVNTGELFF.

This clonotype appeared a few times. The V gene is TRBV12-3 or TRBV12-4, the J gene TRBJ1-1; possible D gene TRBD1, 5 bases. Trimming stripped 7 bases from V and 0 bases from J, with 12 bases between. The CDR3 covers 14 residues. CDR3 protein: CASNTGDLNTEAFF. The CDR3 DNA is TGTGCCAGCAATACGGGGGATCTGAACACTGAAGCTTTCTTT.

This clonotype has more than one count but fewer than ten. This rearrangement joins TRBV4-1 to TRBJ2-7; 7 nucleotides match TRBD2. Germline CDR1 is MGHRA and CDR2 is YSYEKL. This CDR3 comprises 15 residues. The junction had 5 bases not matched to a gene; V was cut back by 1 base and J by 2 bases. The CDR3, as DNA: TGCGCCAGCAGCCAAGGGGAGGGCTTTACCTACGAGCAGTACTTC. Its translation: CASSQGEGFTYEQYF.

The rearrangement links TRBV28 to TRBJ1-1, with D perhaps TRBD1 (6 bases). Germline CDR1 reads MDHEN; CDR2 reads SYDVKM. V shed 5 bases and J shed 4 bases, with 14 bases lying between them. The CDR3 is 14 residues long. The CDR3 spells CASSDMGGGTEAFF. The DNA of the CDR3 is TGTGCCAGCAGTGACATGGGGGGCGGCACTGAAGCTTTCTTT.

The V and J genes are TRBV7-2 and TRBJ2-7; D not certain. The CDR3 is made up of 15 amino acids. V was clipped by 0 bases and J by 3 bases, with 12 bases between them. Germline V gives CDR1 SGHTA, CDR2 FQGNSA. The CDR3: CASSLAAKDYYEQYF. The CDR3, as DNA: TGTGCCAGCAGCTTAGCGGCCAAGGATTACTACGAGCAGTACTTC.

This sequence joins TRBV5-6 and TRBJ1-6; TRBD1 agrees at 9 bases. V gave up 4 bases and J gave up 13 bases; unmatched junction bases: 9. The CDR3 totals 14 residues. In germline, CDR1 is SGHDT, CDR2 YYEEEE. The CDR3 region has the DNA TGTGCCAGCAGCCTGGGACAGGGTTATCGGCCCCTCCACTTT. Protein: CASSLGQGYRPLHF.

CDR3: CASSLLRSKETQYF. The DNA of the CDR3 is TGTGCCAGCAGTTTATTGAGGAGCAAAGAGACCCAGTACTTC. V gene TRBV28 combines with J gene TRBJ2-5; D is unclear. CDR1 and CDR2 (germline): MDHEN, SYDVKM. V was cut by 1 base and J by 3 bases, with 9 bases left in between. The CDR3 consists of 14 residues.

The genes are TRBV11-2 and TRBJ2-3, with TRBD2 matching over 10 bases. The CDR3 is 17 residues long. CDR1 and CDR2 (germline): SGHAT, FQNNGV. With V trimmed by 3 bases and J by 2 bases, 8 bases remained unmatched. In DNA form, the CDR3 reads TGTGCCAGCAGCTTTGATAGACTAGCGGGCCTCACAGATACGCAGTATTTT. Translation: CASSFDRLAGLTDTQYF.